This entry lists 9 T cell receptor beta chains sequenced from one sample in a study of blood T cell repertoires in COVID-19. TCRdb's table, derived via immunoSEQ multiplex PCR, lists solely in-frame clones and lacks some. The sample holds tens of thousands of clones, roughly 88% seen once. Sequenced sample: peripheral blood. Receptors were obtained from a man aged 50-59 years with active COVID-19.

This chain connects TRBV29-1 to TRBJ2-5; D possibly corresponds to TRBD1 (6 bases). The CDR3 totals 13 residues. Trimming stripped 4 bases from V and 2 bases from J, with 11 bases between. Per germline, CDR1 SQVTM and CDR2 ANQGSEA. This CDR3 reads CSVGGLPQETQYF. CDR3 in DNA: TGCAGCGTTGGGGGGCTCCCACAAGAGACCCAGTACTTC.

J is TRBJ1-1 and V is TRBV2; the D is unclear. The CDR3 spans 12 residues. CDR1 and CDR2 from the germline V gene are SNHLY and FYNNEI. Between the trimmed V and J ends, which lost 8 bases and 5 bases, there was a span of 12 bases. CDR3 loop: CASLWPGTEAFF. The CDR3 DNA reads as TGTGCCAGCCTCTGGCCGGGGACTGAAGCTTTCTTT.

The chain couples TRBV5-1 to TRBJ2-1; D call uncertain. The germline gives CDR1 SGHRS, CDR2 YFSETQ. The CDR3 runs to 12 residues. V was pared by 6 bases and J by 6 bases, with 10 bases between. The CDR3 reads CASIGGFNEQFF. The CDR3 DNA reads TGCGCCAGCATTGGCGGATTCAATGAGCAGTTCTTC.

There are a few counts of this clone. The V gene is TRBV18, the J gene TRBJ2-1; possibly TRBD2 for D (6 bases). This CDR3 region has 11 residues. The germline gives CDR1 KGHSH, CDR2 LQKENI. The V gene lost 5 bases and the J gene lost 9 bases, with 8 bases spanning the gap. CDR3 DNA: TGTGCCAGCTCAACCGGGAGTGAGCAGTTCTTC. Amino acid sequence: CASSTGSEQFF.

In this sample, this clone turned up once. The CDR3 coding sequence is TGTGCCAGCAGCGTAGGGCTAGCGGGAGTTGAGACCCAGTACTTC. This codes for CASSVGLAGVETQYF. The chain recombines TRBV9 with TRBJ2-5; TRBD2 matches at 10 bases. CDR1 is SGDLS, CDR2 YYNGEE, per germline. The J segment lost 5 bases and the V segment lost 0 bases, leaving 4 bases of the junction unmatched. This CDR3 contains 15 residues.

The chain links TRBV19 to TRBJ1-4; tentatively, D is TRBD1 (5 bases). Trimming removed 3 bases at V and 0 bases at J, with 11 bases between. CDR1 and CDR2 (germline): LNHDA, SQIVND (reference sequence). The CDR3 is made up of 16 amino acids. This chain's CDR3 is CASSIRQGATNEKLFF. The CDR3 bases are TGTGCCAGTAGTATTCGTCAGGGTGCAACTAATGAAAAACTGTTTTTT.

V gene TRBV4-3 combines with J gene TRBJ2-5; 12 bases fit TRBD2. In germline, CDR1 is LGHNA, CDR2 YSLEER. J gave up 5 bases and V 0 bases, and 10 bases lay outside the gene matches. This CDR3 has 18 residues. The CDR3 region is CASSQDLAGGLLEETQYF. CDR3 DNA sequence: TGCGCCAGCAGCCAAGATCTAGCGGGGGGGCTTTTAGAGGAGACCCAGTACTTC.

This clone was detected only once. The genes are TRBV5-6 and TRBJ1-6; tentatively, D is TRBD1 (6 bases). CDR1 SGHDT and CDR2 YYEEEE come from the germline V gene. V lost 5 bases, J lost 7 bases, and 16 bases lay in between. The CDR3 totals 15 residues. This chain's CDR3 is CASRWGQSRNSPLHF. The CDR3 bases are TGTGCCAGCAGATGGGGGCAATCGAGGAATTCACCCCTCCACTTT.

This chain joins TRBV10-3 and TRBJ1-2, with a possible D match to TRBD1 (6 bases). The CDR3 has 12 residues. Germline V CDR1 and CDR2: ENHRY, SYGVKD. V was shortened by 4 bases and J by 4 bases, with 7 bases between the two germline ends. The CDR3, as DNA: TGTGCCATCAGTGTGACAGGCTATGGCTACACCTTC. This gives the protein CAISVTGYGYTF.